This TCR beta chain was identified in a study of blood T cell repertoires in COVID-19. Study information: Nucleic acid was either cDNA or gDNA, and it came from T cells, B-cell-depleted T cells, or PBMCs.

Authors' processing steps: Estimated nucleated cell counts came from reference gene primer amplification. The method was immunoSEQ multiplex PCR; TCRdb's version includes in-frame clones alone and lacks a portion of them. D and trimming come from the DNA, and the V and J calls and clone size come from that table. The top ten clones hold roughly 10% of a sample with about 300,000 clones, around 84% of them seen once. This clone was seen only once. Individuals drawn from under 30 US areas were roughly 18 to 89 years old. Recovered status applied to Cohort 3 donors who had two consecutive negative PCRs. It also applied to those with clearance or with symptom resolution. Trimming cost V 1 base and J 0 bases, with 10 bases left between them. The CDR3 has 15 residues. Germline values: CDR1 SGHTS, CDR2 YDEGEE.

The specimen was PBMCs or T cells enriched from blood (not recorded which). The receptor was derived from a woman between 18 and 29 years old who had recovered from COVID-19. The V call is TRBV5-8, the J call TRBJ2-5, with D maybe TRBD1 (5 bases). CDR3 in DNA: TGTGCCAGCAGCTTGAGACAGTTGTACCAAGAGACCCAGTACTTC. This translates into CASSLRQLYQETQYF.